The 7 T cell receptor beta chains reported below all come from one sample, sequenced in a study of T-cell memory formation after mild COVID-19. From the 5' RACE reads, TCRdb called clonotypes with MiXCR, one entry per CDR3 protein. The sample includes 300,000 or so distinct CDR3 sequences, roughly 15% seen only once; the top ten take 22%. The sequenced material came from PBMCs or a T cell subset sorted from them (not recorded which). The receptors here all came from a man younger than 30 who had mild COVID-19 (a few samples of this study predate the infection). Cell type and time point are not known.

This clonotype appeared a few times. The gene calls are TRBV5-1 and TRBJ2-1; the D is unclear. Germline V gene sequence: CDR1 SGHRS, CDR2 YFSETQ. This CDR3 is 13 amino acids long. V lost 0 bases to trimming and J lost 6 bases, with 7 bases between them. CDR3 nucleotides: TGCGCCAGCAGCTTGGACAGAAGCAATGAGCAGTTCTTC. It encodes CASSLDRSNEQFF.

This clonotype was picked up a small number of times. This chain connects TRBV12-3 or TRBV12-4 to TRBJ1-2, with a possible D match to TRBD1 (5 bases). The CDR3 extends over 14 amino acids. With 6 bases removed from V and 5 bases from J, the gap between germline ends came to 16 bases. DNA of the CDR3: TGTGCCAGCAGATCAGGGTCTAGGGCTTATGGCTACACCTTC. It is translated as CASRSGSRAYGYTF.

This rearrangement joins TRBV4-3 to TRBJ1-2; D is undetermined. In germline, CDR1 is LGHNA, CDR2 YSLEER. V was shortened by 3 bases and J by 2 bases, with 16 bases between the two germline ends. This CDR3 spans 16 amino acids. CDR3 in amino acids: CASSQNTDPLNYGYTF. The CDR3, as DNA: TGCGCCAGCAGCCAGAATACCGATCCCCTGAACTATGGCTACACCTTC.

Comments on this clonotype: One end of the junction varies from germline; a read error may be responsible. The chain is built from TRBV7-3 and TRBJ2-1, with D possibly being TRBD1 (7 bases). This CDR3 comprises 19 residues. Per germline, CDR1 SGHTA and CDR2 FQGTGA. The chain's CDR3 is CASSSPHGGGRSSYNEQLF. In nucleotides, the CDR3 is TGTGCCAGCAGCTCCCCGCACGGAGGGGGCAGAAGCTCCTACAATGAGCAGTTATTC. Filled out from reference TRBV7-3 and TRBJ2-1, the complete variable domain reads GAGVSQTPSNKVTEKGKYVELRCDPISGHTALYWYRQSLGQGPEFLIYFQGTGAADDSGLPNDRFFAVRPEGSVSTLKIQRTERGDSAVYLCASSSPHGGGRSSYNEQLFGPGTRLTVL.

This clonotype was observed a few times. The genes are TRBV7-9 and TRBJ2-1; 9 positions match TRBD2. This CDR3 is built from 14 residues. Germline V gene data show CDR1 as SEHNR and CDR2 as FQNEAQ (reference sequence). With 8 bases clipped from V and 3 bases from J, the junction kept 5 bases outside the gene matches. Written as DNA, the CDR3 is TGTGCCAGCGGGGTAGCGGGGGTCTACAATGAGCAGTTCTTC. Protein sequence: CASGVAGVYNEQFF.

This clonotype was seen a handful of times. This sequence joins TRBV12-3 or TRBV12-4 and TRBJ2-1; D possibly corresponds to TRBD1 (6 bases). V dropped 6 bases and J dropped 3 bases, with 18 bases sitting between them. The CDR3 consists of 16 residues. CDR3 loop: CASSRWGPAVYNEQFF. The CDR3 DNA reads TGTGCCAGCAGCCGCTGGGGGCCAGCGGTCTACAATGAGCAGTTCTTC.

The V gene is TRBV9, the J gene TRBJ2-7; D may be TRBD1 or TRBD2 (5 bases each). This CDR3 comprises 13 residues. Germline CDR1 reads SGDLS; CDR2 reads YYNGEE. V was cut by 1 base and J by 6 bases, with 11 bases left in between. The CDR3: CASSVFGATEQYF. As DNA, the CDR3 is TGTGCCAGCAGCGTATTCGGGGCGACCGAGCAGTACTTC.